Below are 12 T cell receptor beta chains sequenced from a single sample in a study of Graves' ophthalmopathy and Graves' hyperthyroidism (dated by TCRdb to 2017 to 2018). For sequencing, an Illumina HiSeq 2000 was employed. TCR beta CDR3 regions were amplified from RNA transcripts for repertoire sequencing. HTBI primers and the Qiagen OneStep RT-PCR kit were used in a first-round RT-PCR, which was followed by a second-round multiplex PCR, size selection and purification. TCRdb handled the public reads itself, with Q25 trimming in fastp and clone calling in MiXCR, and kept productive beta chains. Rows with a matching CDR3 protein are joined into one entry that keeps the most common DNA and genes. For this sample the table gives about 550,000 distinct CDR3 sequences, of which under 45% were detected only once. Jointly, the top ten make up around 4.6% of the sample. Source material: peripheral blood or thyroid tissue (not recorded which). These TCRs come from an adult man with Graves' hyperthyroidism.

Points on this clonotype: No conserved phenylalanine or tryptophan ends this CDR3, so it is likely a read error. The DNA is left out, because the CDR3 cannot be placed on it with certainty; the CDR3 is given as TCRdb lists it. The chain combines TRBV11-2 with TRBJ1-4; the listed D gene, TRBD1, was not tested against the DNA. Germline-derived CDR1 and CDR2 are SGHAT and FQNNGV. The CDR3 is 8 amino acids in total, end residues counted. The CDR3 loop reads CASSLDGG.

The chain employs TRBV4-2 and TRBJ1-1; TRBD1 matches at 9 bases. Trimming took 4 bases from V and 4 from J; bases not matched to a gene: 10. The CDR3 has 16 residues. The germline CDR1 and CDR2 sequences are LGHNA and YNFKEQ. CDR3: CASSRGTGGTVTEAFF. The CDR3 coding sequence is TGTGCCAGCAGCCGAGGTACAGGGGGCACAGTCACTGAAGCTTTCTTT.

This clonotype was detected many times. This CDR3 is CASSTRSGTSTREQYF. The CDR3, as DNA: TGTGCCAGCAGTACGCGTTCCGGGACTTCCACGCGGGAGCAGTACTTC. V usage is TRBV6-5 and J usage is TRBJ2-7, with D tentatively TRBD2 (6 bases). Germline-derived CDR1 and CDR2 are MNHEY and SVGAGI. The length of the CDR3 is 16 residues. The V end lost 5 bases, the J end lost 7 bases, and 24 bases lay between the germline ends.

Written as DNA, the CDR3 is TGTGCCAGCAGCTCGCCGAAGACCCAGTACTTC. It is translated as CASSSPKTQYF. This chain uses TRBV11-2 with TRBJ2-5, with unresolved D. The CDR3 runs 11 residues. Germline loops: CDR1 SGHAT, CDR2 FQNNGV. The V gene lost 4 bases and the J gene lost 6 bases, with 6 bases spanning the gap.

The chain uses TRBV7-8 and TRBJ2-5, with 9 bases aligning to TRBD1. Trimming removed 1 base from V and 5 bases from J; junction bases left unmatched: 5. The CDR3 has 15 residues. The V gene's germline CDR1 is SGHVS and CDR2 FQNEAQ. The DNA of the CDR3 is TGTGCCAGCAGCTTAGAGGACAGGGGTTCGGAGACCCAGTACTTC. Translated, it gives CASSLEDRGSETQYF.

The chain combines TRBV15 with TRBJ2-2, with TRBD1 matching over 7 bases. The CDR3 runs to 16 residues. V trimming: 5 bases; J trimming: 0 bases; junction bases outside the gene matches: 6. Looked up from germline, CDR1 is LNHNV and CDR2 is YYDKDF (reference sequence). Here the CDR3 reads CATSWGQLANTGELFF. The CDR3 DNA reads TGTGCCACCAGCTGGGGACAGCTCGCGAACACCGGGGAGCTGTTTTTT. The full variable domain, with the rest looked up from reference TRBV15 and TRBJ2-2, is DAMVIQNPRYQVTQFGKPVTLSCSQTLNHNVMYWYQQKSSQAPKLLFHYYDKDFNNEADTPDNFQSRRPNTSFCFLDIRSPGLGDTAMYLCATSWGQLANTGELFFGEGSRLTVL.

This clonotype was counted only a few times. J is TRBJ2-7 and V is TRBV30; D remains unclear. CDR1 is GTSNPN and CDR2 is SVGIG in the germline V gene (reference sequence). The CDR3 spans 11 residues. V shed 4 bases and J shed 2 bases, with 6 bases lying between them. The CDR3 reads CAWNGAYEQYF. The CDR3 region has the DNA TGTGCCTGGAATGGAGCCTACGAGCAGTACTTC.

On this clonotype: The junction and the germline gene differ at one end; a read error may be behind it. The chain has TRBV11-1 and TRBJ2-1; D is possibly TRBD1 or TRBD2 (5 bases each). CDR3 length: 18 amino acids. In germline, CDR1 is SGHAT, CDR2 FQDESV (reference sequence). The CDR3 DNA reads TGTGCTAGCAGCTTAGGGGTGGGAAGCGGAGCCTCCTACAATGAGCAGTTCTTC. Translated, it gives CASSLGVGSGASYNEQFF.

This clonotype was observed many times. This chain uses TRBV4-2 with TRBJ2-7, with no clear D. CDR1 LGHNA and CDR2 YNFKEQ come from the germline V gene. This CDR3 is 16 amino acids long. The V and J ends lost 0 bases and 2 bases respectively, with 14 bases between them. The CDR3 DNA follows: TGTGCCAGCAGCCAAGATATGGCGGACCGTACCTACGAGCAGTACTTC. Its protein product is CASSQDMADRTYEQYF.

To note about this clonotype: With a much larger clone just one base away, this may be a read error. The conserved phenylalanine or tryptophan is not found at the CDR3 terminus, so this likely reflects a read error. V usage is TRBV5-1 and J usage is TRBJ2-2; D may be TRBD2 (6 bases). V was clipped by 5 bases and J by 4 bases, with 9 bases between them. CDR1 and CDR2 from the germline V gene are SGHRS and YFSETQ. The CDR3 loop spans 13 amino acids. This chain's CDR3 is CASSPSATGELFL. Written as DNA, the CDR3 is TGCGCCAGCAGTCCTAGCGCCACCGGGGAGCTGTTTCTT.

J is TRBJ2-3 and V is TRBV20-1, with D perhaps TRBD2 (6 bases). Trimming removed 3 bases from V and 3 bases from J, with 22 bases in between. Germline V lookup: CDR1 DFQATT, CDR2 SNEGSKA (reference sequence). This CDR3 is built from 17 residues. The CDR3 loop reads CSASGLSVGGMTDTQYF. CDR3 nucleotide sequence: TGCAGTGCTAGCGGACTTTCGGTGGGCGGGATGACAGATACGCAGTATTTT.

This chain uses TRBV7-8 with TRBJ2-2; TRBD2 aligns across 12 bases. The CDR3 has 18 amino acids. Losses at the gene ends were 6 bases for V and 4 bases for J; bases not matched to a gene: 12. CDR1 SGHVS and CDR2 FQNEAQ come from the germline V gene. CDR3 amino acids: CASSRRFGLAGFTGELFF. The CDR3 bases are TGTGCCAGCAGTCGACGGTTCGGACTAGCGGGGTTCACCGGGGAGCTGTTTTTT.